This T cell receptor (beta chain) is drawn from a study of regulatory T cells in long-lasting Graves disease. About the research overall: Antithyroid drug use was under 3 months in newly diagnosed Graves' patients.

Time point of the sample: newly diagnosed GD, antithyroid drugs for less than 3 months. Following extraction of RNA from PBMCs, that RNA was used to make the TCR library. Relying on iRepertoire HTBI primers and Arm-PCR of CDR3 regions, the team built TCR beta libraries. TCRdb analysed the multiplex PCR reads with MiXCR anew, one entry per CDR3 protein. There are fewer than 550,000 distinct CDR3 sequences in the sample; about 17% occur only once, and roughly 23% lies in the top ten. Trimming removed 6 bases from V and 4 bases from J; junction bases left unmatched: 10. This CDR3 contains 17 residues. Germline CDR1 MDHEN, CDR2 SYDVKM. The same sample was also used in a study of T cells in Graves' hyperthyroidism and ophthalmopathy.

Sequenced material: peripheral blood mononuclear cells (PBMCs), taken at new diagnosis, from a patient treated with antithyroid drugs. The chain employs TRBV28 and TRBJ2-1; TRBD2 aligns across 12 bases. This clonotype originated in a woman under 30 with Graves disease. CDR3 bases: TGTGCCAGCAGCACCGGTCTACTAGCGGGAGGTTACAATGAGCAGTTCTTC. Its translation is CASSTGLLAGGYNEQFF.